A selection of T cell receptor beta chains follows, all from one sample in a study of CD8+ T cells in alopecia areata. Sequenced by immunoSEQ multiplex PCR; TCRdb stores in-frame clones only, minus some. Here the sample spans approximately 180,000 clones, less than 75% being singletons. Sample: CD4+ T cells sorted from blood, taken at approximately week 55, from a patient treated with tofacitinib. These TCRs come from a human donor with alopecia areata. Both conserved end residues are part of each CDR3. D genes are given only for firm matches. Clone size appears in some rows only: once, few, many, or a class for an expanded clone.

CDR3,DNA,V,J,D,size
CASSPEEGLARSYEQYF,TGTGCCAGCAGCCCAGAAGAGGGGCTAGCGAGATCCTACGAGCAGTACTTC,TRBV9,TRBJ2-7,NA,NA
CASSPFGTGPYEQYF,TGTGCCAGCAGCCCATTCGGAACAGGTCCCTACGAGCAGTACTTC,TRBV11-2,TRBJ2-7,NA,NA
CAWSVGGNQPQHF,TGTGCCTGGAGTGTTGGGGGTAATCAGCCCCAGCATTTT,TRBV30,TRBJ1-5,NA,few
CASSLDAGAQETQYF,TGTGCCAGCAGCTTAGATGCGGGGGCGCAAGAGACCCAGTACTTC,TRBV11-2,TRBJ2-5,NA,few
CASPSRASGANVLTF,TGTGCCAGCCCCTCGAGGGCATCTGGGGCCAACGTCCTGACTTTC,TRBV6-1,TRBJ2-6,NA,NA
CASTTPPGYGYTF,TGTGCCAGCACTACCCCCCCGGGATATGGCTACACCTTC,TRBV9,TRBJ1-2,NA,NA
CAWSRTVNTGELFF,TGTGCCTGGAGCCGGACGGTGAACACCGGGGAGCTGTTTTTT,TRBV30,TRBJ2-2,NA,NA
CASSPRQGGYGYTF,TGTGCCAGCTCACCCCGACAGGGCGGGTATGGCTACACCTTC,TRBV18,TRBJ1-2,TRBD1,NA
CASSSKYRDTEAFF,TGCGCCAGCAGCTCAAAGTACAGGGACACTGAAGCTTTCTTT,TRBV5-1,TRBJ1-1,NA,NA
CATGTGGETQYF,TGTGCCACGGGGACCGGCGGAGAGACCCAGTACTTC,TRBV6-6,TRBJ2-5,NA,NA
CASSLNMNQPQHF,TGTGCCAGCAGCTTAAATATGAATCAGCCCCAGCATTTT,TRBV7-7,TRBJ1-5,NA,NA
CASSFSLTEAFF,TGTGCCAGCAGCTTCTCCCTCACTGAAGCTTTCTTT,TRBV11-2,TRBJ1-1,NA,NA
CSVVRMLNTEAFF,TGCAGCGTTGTCCGGATGTTGAACACTGAAGCTTTCTTT,TRBV29-1,TRBJ1-1,NA,NA
CASSFERGGYNEQFF,TGTGCCAGCAGCTTCGAGCGGGGGGGCTACAATGAGCAGTTCTTC,TRBV11-2,TRBJ2-1,TRBD2,NA
CAWSGTGNQPQHF,TGTGCCTGGAGTGGGACGGGCAATCAGCCCCAGCATTTT,TRBV30,TRBJ1-5,NA,NA
CASSLSGPDNSPLHF,TGTGCCAGCAGTTTATCAGGGCCGGATAATTCACCCCTCCACTTT,TRBV27,TRBJ1-6,NA,few
CASSQTTGRRANTGELFF,TGCGCCAGCAGCCAAACGACAGGGCGGAGAGCGAACACCGGGGAGCTGTTTTTT,TRBV4-1,TRBJ2-2,TRBD1,NA
CATSRVVDEQFF,TGTGCCACCAGCAGAGTGGTCGATGAGCAGTTCTTC,TRBV15,TRBJ2-1,NA,NA
CASSLHHRDIQYF,TGCGCCAGCAGCTTGCACCACAGAGACATTCAGTACTTC,TRBV5-1,TRBJ2-4,NA,once
CASGFSVSPGDTEAFF,TGTGCTAGTGGTTTCTCCGTTAGCCCGGGGGACACTGAAGCTTTCTTT,TRBV12-5,TRBJ1-1,NA,NA
CASSFEWTVNTEAFF,TGCGCCAGCAGCTTTGAATGGACAGTGAACACTGAAGCTTTCTTT,TRBV5-1,TRBJ1-1,NA,NA
CSVSPSENNEQFF,TGCAGCGTTAGCCCTAGCGAGAACAATGAGCAGTTCTTC,TRBV29-1,TRBJ2-1,NA,few
CASSGTGYQETQYF,TGCGCCAGCAGCGGAACAGGGTACCAAGAGACCCAGTACTTC,TRBV5-1,TRBJ2-5,NA,NA
CSVGQVLNTEAFF,TGCAGCGTTGGACAGGTTTTGAACACTGAAGCTTTCTTT,TRBV29-1,TRBJ1-1,NA,NA
CASSPGQSNQPQHF,TGCGCCAGCAGCCCAGGACAGTCAAATCAGCCCCAGCATTTT,TRBV5-1,TRBJ1-5,NA,NA
CASSLEGLNYNEQFF,TGTGCCAGCAGCCTTGAGGGACTCAACTACAATGAGCAGTTCTTC,TRBV6-1,TRBJ2-1,NA,NA
CASSQEGVGYTF,TGCGCCAGCAGCCAAGAGGGGGTCGGCTACACCTTC,TRBV4-1,TRBJ1-2,NA,NA
CASTWTGLDTGELFF,TGTGCCAGCACATGGACAGGGTTAGACACCGGGGAGCTGTTTTTT,TRBV2,TRBJ2-2,TRBD1,NA
CSVAGNYNEQFF,TGCAGCGTTGCAGGGAACTACAATGAGCAGTTCTTC,TRBV29-1,TRBJ2-1,NA,NA
CSVADRQGRDYGYTF,TGCAGCGTTGCTGATAGGCAGGGCCGTGACTATGGCTACACCTTC,TRBV29-1,TRBJ1-2,NA,NA
CASSPGQGGDEQFF,TGTGCCAGCAGCCCGGGACAGGGAGGCGATGAGCAGTTCTTC,TRBV7-9,TRBJ2-1,TRBD1,NA
CASSQSMAEAFF,TGCGCCAGCAGTCAATCGATGGCTGAAGCTTTCTTT,TRBV23-1,TRBJ1-1,NA,few
CASSRAGEPTTGEQYF,TGTGCCAGCAGCCGCGCAGGGGAACCCACTACCGGCGAGCAGTACTTC,TRBV2,TRBJ2-7,NA,NA
CASSPEGRSTNYGYTF,TGTGCCAGCAGCCCAGAAGGACGGAGTACTAACTATGGCTACACCTTC,TRBV2,TRBJ1-2,NA,NA
CASSGETIYF,TGTGCCAGCAGTGGGGAGACCATATATTTT,TRBV4-2,TRBJ1-3,NA,NA
CASSFDQGPAMNTEAFF,TGTGCCAGCAGCTTTGATCAAGGGCCGGCCATGAACACTGAAGCTTTCTTT,TRBV5-5,TRBJ1-1,NA,NA
CASSQVMGEKLFF,TGCGCCAGCAGCCAAGTTATGGGGGAAAAACTGTTTTTT,TRBV4-1,TRBJ1-4,NA,NA
CASSYEGSEQYF,TGTGCCAGCAGTTACGAGGGATCCGAGCAGTACTTC,TRBV6-5,TRBJ2-7,NA,NA
CASSLREDPVYGYTF,TGTGCCAGCAGCTTGAGGGAGGACCCAGTCTATGGCTACACCTTC,TRBV9,TRBJ1-2,NA,once
CSVARGGTSYEQYF,TGCAGCGTTGCGCGGGGAGGGACCTCCTACGAGCAGTACTTC,TRBV29-1,TRBJ2-7,TRBD2,NA